Below, 9 T cell receptor beta chains from the same sample are listed, as sequenced in a study of persistence of HIV-infected CD4 T cells. This was the immunoSEQ version 4 assay in survey mode. Only in-frame clones appear in the TCRdb table, and some are missing; sequencing was by immunoSEQ multiplex PCR. The sample has roughly 34,000 clones; roughly 82% are singletons. Stimulation used 10 ug/mL lysate from CMV-infected fibroblasts. CD40L/CD69 double-negative CD45RO-high memory CD4+ T cells were collected. These TCRs' antigens remain unknown. Sequencing used CD4+ T cells sorted from PBMCs after 18-hour stimulation, obtained from a patient who received antiretroviral therapy. The origin of the receptors is an adult woman with HIV who was CMV-seropositive.

A single count supports this clone. The rearrangement joins TRBV28 to TRBJ1-2; D is ambiguous. This CDR3 has 11 amino acids. From germline, CDR1 is MDHEN and CDR2 SYDVKM. The germline V and J ends were trimmed by 7 bases and 5 bases, with 8 bases remaining between them. This CDR3 is CASKYLYGYTF. The CDR3 DNA sequence: TGTGCCAGCAAGTACCTTTATGGCTACACCTTC.

The CDR3 is CASSPTGGRVKTEAFF. DNA for the CDR3: TGTGCCAGCTCACCAACGGGGGGCAGGGTTAAGACTGAAGCTTTCTTT. V gene TRBV18 combines with J gene TRBJ1-1, with a possible D match to TRBD1 (6 bases). Trimming cost V 2 bases and J 5 bases, with 18 bases left between them. CDR1 KGHSH and CDR2 LQKENI come from the germline V gene. The length of the CDR3 is 16 residues.

The genes are TRBV11-2 and TRBJ2-7; unclear D gene. There are 11 residues in the CDR3. Germline V lookup: CDR1 SGHAT, CDR2 FQNNGV. Trimming took 5 bases from V and 3 from J, leaving 5 bases between them. CDR3 residues: CASSPHYEQYF. CDR3 in DNA: TGTGCCAGCAGCCCACACTACGAGCAGTACTTC.

This clone was observed a handful of times. This chain joins TRBV3-1 (or the pseudogene TRBV3-2) and TRBJ1-2; D is uncertain. The germline V and J ends were trimmed by 0 bases and 8 bases, with 13 bases remaining between them. The CDR3 covers 14 residues. The germline V gene has CDR1 LGHDT and CDR2 YNNKEL (reference sequence). The CDR3 here is CASSQDAPTDGYTF. The CDR3 bases are TGTGCCAGCAGCCAAGACGCCCCTACCGACGGCTACACCTTC.

CDR3 sequence reads: CAISEQGARLDYGYTF. The CDR3 nucleotides are TGTGCCATCAGTGAACAGGGGGCAAGGCTAGACTATGGCTACACCTTC. The chain couples TRBV10-3 to TRBJ1-2, with TRBD1 identical over 9 bases. After removal of 3 bases from V and 3 bases from J, the junction contained 8 bases not matched to a gene. Germline V gene sequence: CDR1 ENHRY, CDR2 SYGVKD. This CDR3 spans 16 amino acids.

The chain has TRBV5-4 and TRBJ2-2; possibly TRBD1 for D (6 bases). Germline V CDR1 and CDR2: SGHNT, YYREEE (reference sequence). V was pared by 0 bases and J by 6 bases, with 15 bases between. This CDR3 has 16 residues. In DNA, the CDR3 is TGTGCCAGCAGCTTGGGCAACAGGGTAGGGTCCGGGGAGCTGTTTTTT. Its protein product is CASSLGNRVGSGELFF. The full variable domain, in which reference TRBV5-4 and TRBJ2-2 provide the parts outside the CDR3, is ETGVTQSPTHLIKTRGQQVTLRCSSQSGHNTVSWYQQALGQGPQFIFQYYREEENGRGNFPPRFSGLQFPNYSSELNVNALELDDSALYLCASSLGNRVGSGELFFGEGSRLTVL.

This rearrangement joins TRBV27 to TRBJ1-6, with D unclear. Germline CDR1 and CDR2: MNHEY and SMNVEV (reference sequence). V was pared by 7 bases and J by 13 bases, with 17 bases between. The CDR3 loop spans 13 amino acids. In DNA form, the CDR3 reads TGTGCCAGCAAATTAGAGGCCCTATTGCCCCTCCACTTT. It specifies CASKLEALLPLHF.

Only a few counts were recorded for this clone. The gene calls are TRBV6-2 or TRBV6-3 and TRBJ2-2; TRBD2 aligns across 9 bases. CDR1 MNHEY and CDR2 SVGEGT come from the germline V gene. V dropped 6 bases and J dropped 4; count of bases not matched to a gene: 15. The CDR3 contains 18 residues. Here the CDR3 DNA reads TGTGCCAGCAGCCCCCGCCGAGCGGGGGGCCCCGGCACCGGGGAGCTGTTTTTT. It codes for CASSPRRAGGPGTGELFF.

This chain links TRBV7-8 with TRBJ1-2; no firm D call. V was shortened by 1 base and J by 8 bases, with 14 bases between the two germline ends. Germline V gene lookup returns CDR1 SGHVS and CDR2 FQNEAQ. This CDR3 contains 14 residues. Written as DNA, the CDR3 is TGTGCCAGCAGCTTAGGTACAGACCTCCGAGGCTACACCTTC. It specifies CASSLGTDLRGYTF.